A selection of T cell receptor beta chains follows, all from one sample in a study of blood T cell repertoires in COVID-19. TCRdb's copy holds only in-frame clones and misses some; the assay was immunoSEQ multiplex PCR. The sample includes about 130,000 clones, roughly 88% of them seen just once. Sequenced input: peripheral blood. The origin of the receptors is a woman older than 75 with acute or convalescent COVID-19. Both conserved end residues are part of each CDR3. The D gene is left open where the match is weak. Clone size is shown for a subset of rows, as once, few, many or a class of expanded clone.

>TRBV5-1|.|TRBJ2-5|TRBD2|17
TGCGCCAGCAGCTTGGCCCCTAGCGGGAGGGGACAAGAGACCCAGTACTTC
CASSLAPSGRGQETQYF
>TRBV7-2|.|TRBJ1-5|.|13
TGTGCCAGCAGCCCAGGGTCTTTGGAGCCCCAGCATTTT
CASSPGSLEPQHF
>TRBV6-4|once|TRBJ2-7|.|15
TGTGCCAGCAGTGACTACACAGGGCTGTCCTACGAGCAGTACTTC
CASSDYTGLSYEQYF
>TRBV6-6|few|TRBJ1-4|.|16
TGTGCCAGCAGTTACCGGGAGGAGGCTGGGGGTGAAAAACTGTTTTTT
CASSYREEAGGEKLFF
>TRBV3-1/TRBV3-2|.|TRBJ1-4|TRBD1|14
TGTGCCAGCAGTCGACAGGGGGTGGGTGAAAAACTGTTTTTT
CASSRQGVGEKLFF
>TRBV11-2|.|TRBJ2-3|.|18
TGTGCCAGCAGCTTAGATCTGGGAGGACACACTAGCACAGATACGCAGTATTTT
CASSLDLGGHTSTDTQYF
>TRBV6-5|.|TRBJ1-5|TRBD1|13
TGTGCCAGCAGGCTACAGGGGAATCAGCCCCAGCATTTT
CASRLQGNQPQHF
>TRBV4-2|.|TRBJ2-1|TRBD1|16
TGTGCCAGCAGCCAAGATGGACAGGGACTCGGCAATGAGCAGTTCTTC
CASSQDGQGLGNEQFF
>TRBV21-1|.|TRBJ2-1|.|19
TGTGCCAGCAGCAAAGAGGGTCTAGCGGGAGAAGGGTCCTACAATGAGCAGTTCTTC
CASSKEGLAGEGSYNEQFF
>TRBV19|.|TRBJ1-2|TRBD1|15
TGTGCCAGTAGTACCGATCGACAGGGCCTTTATGGCTACACCTTC
CASSTDRQGLYGYTF
>TRBV19|.|TRBJ2-1|.|17
TGTGCCAGTAGTATAATCCATCGAGGCCAGAACTTGAATGAGCAGTTCTTC
CASSIIHRGQNLNEQFF
>TRBV5-1|.|TRBJ2-1|TRBD2|17
TGCGCCAGCAGCTTGGGGCTAGCGGGTCCCTCCTACAATGAGCAGTTCTTC
CASSLGLAGPSYNEQFF
>TRBV6-5|.|TRBJ2-7|.|12
TGTGCCAGCCGGCGGGGGCCCTACGAGCAGTACTTC
CASRRGPYEQYF
>TRBV5-6|.|TRBJ2-3|.|13
TGTGCCAGCAGCAGGGACGGGAGAGATACGCAGTATTTT
CASSRDGRDTQYF
>TRBV25-1|.|TRBJ2-7|TRBD1|14
TGTGCCAGCAGTGGTACTTGGGACAGCCACGAGCAGTACTTC
CASSGTWDSHEQYF
>TRBV4-2|once|TRBJ2-7|.|15
TGTGCCAGCAGCCCGACAGGTACCAACGCCTACGAGCAGTACTTC
CASSPTGTNAYEQYF
>TRBV4-1|.|TRBJ2-3|.|13
TGCGCCAGCAGCCAACTAGGCACAGATACGCAGTATTTT
CASSQLGTDTQYF
>TRBV19|.|TRBJ2-3|TRBD1|15
TGTGCCAGTAGCTCAGGACAGGGACGTACAGATACGCAGTATTTT
CASSSGQGRTDTQYF
>TRBV5-6|.|TRBJ2-1|.|15
TGTGCCAGCAGCTTCCAGGGGAGGGGGTACAATGAGCAGTTCTTC
CASSFQGRGYNEQFF
>TRBV12-3/TRBV12-4|.|TRBJ2-7|TRBD1|13
TGTGCCAGCAGAGGGGACAGGGCCTACGAGCAGTACTTC
CASRGDRAYEQYF